The clone carrying this T cell receptor (beta chain) occurred once. Its cognate antigen is unknown. PCR employed 60 Vbeta and 13 Jbeta primers. Original analysis: About 11 million of the roughly 77 million unique TCR beta chains counted in a later analysis were shared. The protocol was immunoSEQ multiplex PCR, while the TCRdb copy is restricted to in-frame clones and leaves out a portion. The V and J calls and the clone size are those of that table, but D and trimming were determined from the DNA. Of 81,000 or so clones in the sample, approximately 60% are singletons; the top ten hold about 5%. CDR1 and CDR2 (germline): SGHTA, FQGTGA. The CDR3 extends over 17 amino acids. V was shortened by 4 bases and J by 0 bases, with 13 bases between the two germline ends. Although they were nominally healthy when sampled, donors likely had unrecorded immune exposures. This record comes from a study of cytomegalovirus exposure and HLA in healthy donors. Regarding the study as a whole: It was reportedly the case that the classifier diagnosed cytomegalovirus status with high specificity and sensitivity. With later analysis, a missense DCLRE1C variant became linked to TCR beta V- and J-gene trimming.

This receptor was taken from a woman in her 30s in good health and CMV-seropositive. The material sequenced was PBMCs. The V gene is TRBV7-3, the J gene TRBJ1-6; D remains ambiguous. Here the CDR3 DNA reads TGTGCCAGCAGCTCCCGGTCCCTGAGCTCCTATAATTCACCCCTCCACTTT. It yields the protein CASSSRSLSSYNSPLHF.